The TCR beta chain under discussion was sequenced for a study of regulatory T cells in long-lasting Graves disease. The wider study: Persistent cases were those of Graves' disease that involved over 5 years of antithyroid drugs with positive TSH receptor antibodies. Points from the study as a whole: The small sample size may have reduced accuracy. Favored gene segments in persistent disease were TRBV28, TRBJ1-2 and TRBJ2-5.

Time point indicated: persistent/refractory GD, antithyroid drugs over 5 years with positive TRAb. Following extraction of RNA from PBMCs, that RNA was used to make the TCR library. Through Arm-PCR of CDR3 regions and iRepertoire HTBI primers, TCR beta libraries were built. TCRdb re-derived calls from the multiplex PCR reads in MiXCR, one entry per CDR3 protein. The data show 300,000 to 500,000 distinct CDR3 sequences, with around 21% seen just once and about a fifth held by the top ten. Trimming pared 4 bases from V and 5 bases from J, leaving 20 bases between. The CDR3 is made up of 16 amino acids. Germline lookup yields CDR1 MNHEY and CDR2 SMNVEV (reference sequence). The table lists this clonotype with a few counts. The target antigen is unknown.

Sequencing used peripheral blood mononuclear cells (PBMCs), obtained when the disease was refractory, from a patient treated with antithyroid drugs. The chain employs TRBV27 and TRBJ1-1; no clear D gene. The clonotype originates from a female donor with Graves disease. CDR3 sequence reads: CASSSRTPLGRTEAFF. CDR3 in DNA: TGTGCCAGCAGTTCCCGGACCCCATTGGGGAGAACTGAAGCTTTCTTT.